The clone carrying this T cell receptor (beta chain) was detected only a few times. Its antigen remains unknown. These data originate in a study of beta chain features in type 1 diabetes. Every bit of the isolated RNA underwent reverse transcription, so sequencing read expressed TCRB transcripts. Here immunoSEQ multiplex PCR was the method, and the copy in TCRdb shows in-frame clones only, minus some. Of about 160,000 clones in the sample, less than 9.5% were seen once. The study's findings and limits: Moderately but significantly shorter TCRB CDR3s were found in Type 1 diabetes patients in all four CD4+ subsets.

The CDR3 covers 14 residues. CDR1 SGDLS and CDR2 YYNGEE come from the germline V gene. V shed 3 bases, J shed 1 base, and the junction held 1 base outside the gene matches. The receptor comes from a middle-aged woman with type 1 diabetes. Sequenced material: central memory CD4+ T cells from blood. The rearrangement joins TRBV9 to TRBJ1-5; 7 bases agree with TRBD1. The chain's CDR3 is CASSEQGSNQPQHF. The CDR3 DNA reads TGTGCCAGCAGCGAACAGGGGAGCAATCAGCCCCAGCATTTT.